The 8 T cell receptor beta chains given below trace back to one sample, sequenced in a study of naive CD8 T cells in extremely preterm neonates. Here immunoSEQ multiplex PCR was the method, and the copy in TCRdb shows in-frame clones only, minus some. The sample holds about 5,500 clones, about 97% seen once. Sequencing was performed on naive CD8+ T cells from blood. These TCRs come from a human donor in good health.

The chain recombines TRBV6-1 with TRBJ1-2; 7 nucleotides line up with TRBD1. The CDR3 sequence is 16 residues long. From germline, CDR1 is MNHNS and CDR2 SASEGT. V gave up 3 bases and J gave up 4 bases; unmatched junction bases: 11. CDR3 sequence (DNA): TGTGCCAGCAGTGACCCCGACTACAGGGGAATCTATGGCTACACCTTC. Protein product: CASSDPDYRGIYGYTF.

The rearrangement joins TRBV5-6 to TRBJ2-7; weak D call: TRBD1 (6 bases). Per the germline V gene, CDR1 is SGHDT and CDR2 is YYEEEE. This CDR3 contains 15 residues. Trimming stripped 0 bases from V and 6 bases from J, with 16 bases between. CDR3 bases: TGTGCCAGCAGCTTGGCCATGGCAGGGGTTCGCGAGCAGTACTTC. It encodes CASSLAMAGVREQYF.

V and J are TRBV5-6 and TRBJ2-1; weak D call: TRBD2 (5 bases). CDR1 is SGHDT and CDR2 is YYEEEE in the germline V gene. V gave up 4 bases and J gave up 0 bases, with 14 bases separating them. CDR3 size: 16 residues. The CDR3 here is CASSLEVGSSYNEQFF. As DNA, the CDR3 is TGTGCCAGCAGCCTGGAGGTGGGGAGCTCCTACAATGAGCAGTTCTTC.

The V call is TRBV7-9, the J call TRBJ1-1; TRBD1 matches 7 bases. V trimming: 5 bases; J trimming: 0 bases; junction bases outside the gene matches: 9. The CDR3 extends over 16 amino acids. The V gene's germline CDR1 is SEHNR and CDR2 FQNEAQ (reference sequence). CDR3 sequence reads: CASSNRPGQMNTEAFF. The CDR3, as DNA: TGTGCCAGCAGCAACCGACCGGGACAGATGAACACTGAAGCTTTCTTT.

This chain links TRBV7-2 with TRBJ2-7, with TRBD1 matching 9 bases. The germline CDR1 and CDR2 sequences are SGHTA and FQGNSA. V shed 4 bases and J 2 bases; nucleotides not matched to a gene: 6. The CDR3 consists of 15 residues. The CDR3 bases are TGTGCCAGCAGCTCGACAGGGGGTACAACCTACGAGCAGTACTTC. It encodes CASSSTGGTTYEQYF.

This rearrangement joins TRBV11-2 to TRBJ2-3; D is undetermined. Germline V gene lookup returns CDR1 SGHAT and CDR2 FQNNGV. The CDR3 has 15 amino acids. V lost 5 bases and J 4 bases, leaving 16 bases between the germline ends. This chain's CDR3 is CASSPSPRPADTQYF. Written as DNA, the CDR3 is TGTGCCAGCAGCCCATCCCCGAGGCCCGCAGATACGCAGTATTTT. Supplemented by reference TRBV11-2 and TRBJ2-3, the full variable domain reads EAGVAQSPRYKIIEKRQSVAFWCNPISGHATLYWYQQILGQGPKLLIQFQNNGVVDDSQLPKDRFSAERLKGVDSTLKIQPAKLEDSAVYLCASSPSPRPADTQYFGPGTRLTVL.

J is TRBJ2-1 and V is TRBV7-6; TRBD2 might be the D (6 bases). Germline V gene data show CDR1 as SGHVS and CDR2 as FNYEAQ. The CDR3 totals 14 residues. Trimming stripped 1 base from V and 5 bases from J, with 9 bases between. The CDR3 sequence: CASSLGGDNNEQFF. As DNA, the CDR3 is TGTGCCAGCAGCTTAGGGGGGGATAACAATGAGCAGTTCTTC. Full variable domain (remainder filled in from reference TRBV7-6 and TRBJ2-1): GAGVSQSPRYKVTKRGQDVALRCDPISGHVSLYWYRQALGQGPEFLTYFNYEAQQDKSGLPNDRFSAERPEGSISTLTIQRTEQRDSAMYRCASSLGGDNNEQFFGPGTRLTVL.

The rearrangement joins TRBV6-6 to TRBJ1-1; possible D gene TRBD1, 5 bases. CDR3 length: 12 amino acids. With 4 bases removed from V and 6 bases from J, the gap between germline ends came to 9 bases. CDR1 and CDR2 (germline): MNHNY, SVGAGI (reference sequence). Here the CDR3 reads CASSFQTAEAFF. The CDR3 DNA reads as TGTGCCAGCAGTTTCCAGACAGCTGAAGCTTTCTTT.